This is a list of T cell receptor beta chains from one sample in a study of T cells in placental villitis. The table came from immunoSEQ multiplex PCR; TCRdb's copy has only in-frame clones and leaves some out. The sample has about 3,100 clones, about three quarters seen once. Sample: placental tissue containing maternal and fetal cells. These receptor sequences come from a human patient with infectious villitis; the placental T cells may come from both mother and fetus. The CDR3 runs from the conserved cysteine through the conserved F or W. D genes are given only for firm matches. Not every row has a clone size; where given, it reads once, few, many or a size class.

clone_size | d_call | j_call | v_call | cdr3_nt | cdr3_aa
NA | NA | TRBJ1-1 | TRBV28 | TGTGCCACCCAGTGGAGGTCAAGAGCTTTCTTT | CATQWRSRAFF
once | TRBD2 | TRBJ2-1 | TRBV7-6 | TGTGCCAGCAGCCCCTTAGCGGGGGAGCTTTACAATGAGCAGTTCTTC | CASSPLAGELYNEQFF
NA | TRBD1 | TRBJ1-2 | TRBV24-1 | TGTGCCACCAGTGACCCCGGGACAGGGAGAGGGACCTATGGCTACACCTTC | CATSDPGTGRGTYGYTF
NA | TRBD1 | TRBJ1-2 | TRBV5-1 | TGCGCCAGCAGCTCGATTGACAGGGCGGGCGGCTACACCTTC | CASSSIDRAGGYTF
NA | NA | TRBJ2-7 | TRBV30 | TGTGCCTGGTCCAGTCAGTACGAGCAGTACTTC | CAWSSQYEQYF
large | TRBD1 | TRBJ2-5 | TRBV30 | TGTGCCTGGAGGGCTATAGGGGAGACAGGGCCGCAGACCCAGTACTTC | CAWRAIGETGPQTQYF
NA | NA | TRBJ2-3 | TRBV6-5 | TGTGCCAGCAGTTTCACCCAATCAGGGAAAGGAGATACGCAGTATTTT | CASSFTQSGKGDTQYF
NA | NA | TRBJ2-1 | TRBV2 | TGTGCCAGCCCGAGAGGGACTCTGAGCCTAAATGAGCAGTTCTTC | CASPRGTLSLNEQFF
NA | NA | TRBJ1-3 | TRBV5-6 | TGTGCCAGCAGCTTCGGCTTCTCTGGAAACACCATATATTTT | CASSFGFSGNTIYF
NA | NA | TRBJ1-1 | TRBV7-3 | TGTGCCAGCAGCTTCCTCCACACGAACACTGAAGCTTTCTTT | CASSFLHTNTEAFF
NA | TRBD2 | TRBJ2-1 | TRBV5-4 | TGTGCCAGCAGCTTAGAAAGACTAGCGGGGTACAATGAGCAGTTCTTC | CASSLERLAGYNEQFF
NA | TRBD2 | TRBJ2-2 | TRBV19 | TGTGCCAGCCGATCGGGGGGGCCGAACACCGGGGAGCTGTTTTTT | CASRSGGPNTGELFF
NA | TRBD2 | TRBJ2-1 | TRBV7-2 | TGTGCCAGCAGCTTACCGGGGGGGCCATCGAATGAGCAGTTCTTC | CASSLPGGPSNEQFF
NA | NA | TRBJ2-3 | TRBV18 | TGTGCCAGCTCACCACAGGGGCGTGAAGATACGCAGTATTTT | CASSPQGREDTQYF
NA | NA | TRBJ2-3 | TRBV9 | TGTGCCAGCAGCGCCGAAGGTGCTAGCACAGATACGCAGTATTTT | CASSAEGASTDTQYF
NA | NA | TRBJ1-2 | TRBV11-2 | TGTGCCAGCAGCTTAGCAGGGAACTATGGCTACACCTTC | CASSLAGNYGYTF
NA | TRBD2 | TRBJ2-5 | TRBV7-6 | TGTGCCAGCAGCTTCAGCGGGGGACTTGGGGGGGAGACCCAGTACTTC | CASSFSGGLGGETQYF
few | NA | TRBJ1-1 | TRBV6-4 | TGTGCCAGCAGTCCAGAACCCTTGGGGACTGAAGCTTTCTTT | CASSPEPLGTEAFF
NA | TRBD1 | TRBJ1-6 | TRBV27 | TGTGCCAGCAGTTTGACAGGGACTTATAATTCACCCCTCCACTTT | CASSLTGTYNSPLHF
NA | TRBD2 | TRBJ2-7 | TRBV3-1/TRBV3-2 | TGTGCCAGCAGTCCGGGACTAGCACCTAGGAGCTCCTACGAGCAGTACTTC | CASSPGLAPRSSYEQYF
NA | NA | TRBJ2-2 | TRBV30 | TGTGCCTGGAGTGCCGGATTGGGGCGCTACGGGGAGCTGTTTTTT | CAWSAGLGRYGELFF
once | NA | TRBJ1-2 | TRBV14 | TGTGCCAGCAGCCAAGATCTAGGCCCGGTCTATGGCTACACCTTC | CASSQDLGPVYGYTF
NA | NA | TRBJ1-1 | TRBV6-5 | TGTGCCAGCAGTTACTCGGCAACCGTGGCTTTCTTT | CASSYSATVAFF
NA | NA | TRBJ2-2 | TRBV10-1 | TGCGCCAGCAGTGGCCGAGACACCGGGGAGCTGTTTTTT | CASSGRDTGELFF